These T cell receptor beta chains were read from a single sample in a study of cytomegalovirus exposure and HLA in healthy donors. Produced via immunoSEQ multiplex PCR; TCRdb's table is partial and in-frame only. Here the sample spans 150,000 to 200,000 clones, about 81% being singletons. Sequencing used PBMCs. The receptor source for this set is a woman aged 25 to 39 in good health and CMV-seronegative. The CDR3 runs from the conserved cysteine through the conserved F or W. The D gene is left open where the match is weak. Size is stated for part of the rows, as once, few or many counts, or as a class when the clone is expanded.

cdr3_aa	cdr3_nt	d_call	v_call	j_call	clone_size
CASSLDAPQGGYTF	TGTGCCAGCAGCTTGGACGCCCCCCAGGGAGGCTACACCTTC	-	TRBV7-8	TRBJ1-2	-
CASSLAGQGSYEQYF	TGTGCCAGCAGCTTGGCCGGACAGGGGTCCTACGAGCAGTACTTC	TRBD1	TRBV5-6	TRBJ2-7	-
CASSLRPQGGEEAFF	TGCGCCAGCAGCTTGCGCCCCCAAGGAGGCGAGGAAGCTTTCTTT	-	TRBV5-1	TRBJ1-1	-
CASSGPGTGRYEQYF	TGTGCCAGCAGTGGGCCCGGGACAGGGCGGTACGAGCAGTACTTC	TRBD1	TRBV25-1	TRBJ2-7	few
CASSWGVRQPQHF	TGTGCCAGCAGCTGGGGCGTGAGACAGCCCCAGCATTTT	-	TRBV5-6	TRBJ1-5	-
CASSYLAGNTGELFF	TGTGCCAGCAGTTACCTGGCAGGGAACACCGGGGAGCTGTTTTTT	-	TRBV6-5	TRBJ2-2	-
CASSQPLGSGGGRETQYF	TGCGCCAGCAGCCAACCCTTAGGGAGCGGGGGAGGGCGGGAGACCCAGTACTTC	TRBD2	TRBV4-1	TRBJ2-5	-
CASSNPTDTDTQYF	TGCGCCAGCAGCAACCCGACTGACACAGATACGCAGTATTTT	-	TRBV4-1	TRBJ2-3	-
CASRPPGLGSETQYF	TGTGCCAGCAGACCCCCGGGACTAGGGTCAGAGACCCAGTACTTC	TRBD2	TRBV6-5	TRBJ2-5	-
CASRPQSLGGTDNISTAYEQYF	TGTGCCAGCAGGCCGCAGTCCTTAGGGGGGACAGACAACATTTCGACCGCCTACGAGCAGTACTTC	-	TRBV21-1	TRBJ2-7	once
CAWSPDLGARNQPQHF	TGTGCCTGGAGTCCCGACCTGGGGGCCCGCAATCAGCCCCAGCATTTT	-	TRBV30	TRBJ1-5	-
CASSQKGWPYEQYF	TGTGCCAGCAGCCAGAAGGGGTGGCCCTACGAGCAGTACTTC	-	TRBV14	TRBJ2-7	once
CATSSRVGDTIYF	TGTGCCACCAGCAGCAGGGTGGGTGACACCATATATTTT	-	TRBV15	TRBJ1-3	-
CASILLEGSNQPQHF	TGCGCCAGCATCCTCCTAGAGGGTAGCAATCAGCCCCAGCATTTT	-	TRBV10-1	TRBJ1-5	-
CATARDREDEQYF	TGTGCCACCGCCCGGGACAGGGAGGACGAGCAGTACTTC	TRBD1	TRBV15	TRBJ2-7	-
CASREFTDTQYF	TGTGCCAGCCGAGAGTTCACAGATACGCAGTATTTT	-	TRBV2	TRBJ2-3	-
CAISECPNRDSYEQYF	TGTGCCATCAGTGAGTGTCCTAACAGGGATTCCTACGAGCAGTACTTC	-	TRBV10-3	TRBJ2-7	-
CASSFRGTGVTNGYTF	TGTGCCAGCAGTTTCAGGGGGACAGGGGTTACGAATGGCTACACCTTC	TRBD1	TRBV28	TRBJ1-2	-
CASSLLGREAFF	TGTGCCAGCAGTTTATTGGGCAGGGAAGCTTTCTTT	-	TRBV27	TRBJ1-1	-
CASSEGRGRFSVGYTF	TGTGCCAGCAGTGAAGGAAGGGGGCGCTTCTCTGTAGGCTACACCTTC	TRBD1	TRBV6-1	TRBJ1-2	-
CASSSSGGERAFF	TGCGCCAGCAGCAGCTCAGGGGGTGAGCGAGCTTTCTTT	TRBD1	TRBV5-1	TRBJ1-1	-
CASSQDGTLSTDTQYF	TGCGCCAGCAGCCAAGACGGGACACTTAGCACAGATACGCAGTATTTT	-	TRBV4-1	TRBJ2-3	once
CASSLGGGGGGNTEAFF	TGTGCCAGCAGCCTGGGAGGTGGAGGTGGGGGGAACACTGAAGCTTTCTTT	-	TRBV4-2	TRBJ1-1	-
CASRSGSGQETQYF	TGTGCCAGTAGAAGCGGGAGCGGCCAAGAGACCCAGTACTTC	TRBD2	TRBV7-9	TRBJ2-5	once
CASSPKLLLAGEYNEQFF	TGTGCCAGCAGTCCCAAGCTACTTCTAGCGGGAGAATACAATGAGCAGTTCTTC	TRBD2	TRBV27	TRBJ2-1	many
CATSHNSGANVLTF	TGTGCCACCAGCCACAATTCCGGGGCCAACGTCCTGACTTTC	-	TRBV6-1	TRBJ2-6	few
CASSLDPGTRNEQFF	TGCGCCAGCAGCCTCGATCCCGGGACTAGAAATGAGCAGTTCTTC	TRBD2	TRBV4-1	TRBJ2-1	-
CASSTRQGMNTEAFF	TGTGCCAGCAGCACACGACAGGGCATGAACACTGAAGCTTTCTTT	TRBD1	TRBV5-4	TRBJ1-1	-
CASGPDRRYGYTF	TGTGCTAGTGGTCCCGACAGAAGGTATGGCTACACCTTC	-	TRBV12-5	TRBJ1-2	-
CASRSDGAGVDEQYF	TGTGCCAGCAGATCAGATGGGGCGGGAGTCGACGAGCAGTACTTC	TRBD2	TRBV6-5	TRBJ2-7	-
CATGPGTPYGYTF	TGTGCCACCGGCCCGGGTACCCCCTATGGCTACACCTTC	-	TRBV6-6	TRBJ1-2	-
CASSYRGPNSPLHF	TGTGCCAGCAGTTACCGAGGGCCTAATTCACCCCTCCACTTT	-	TRBV6-5	TRBJ1-6	-
CASSQDGPSQYF	TGTGCCAGCAGCCAAGATGGGCCCTCGCAGTATTTT	-	TRBV14	TRBJ2-3	-
CASSPRVTGGTEAFF	TGTGCCAGCTCACCCCGCGTCACAGGGGGCACTGAAGCTTTCTTT	TRBD1	TRBV18	TRBJ1-1	-
CASSEDKIQYF	TGTGCCAGCAGTGAGGACAAGATTCAGTACTTC	-	TRBV2	TRBJ2-4	-
CASTHSGGSSTGELFF	TGTGCCAGCACCCACAGCGGGGGATCGAGCACCGGGGAGCTGTTTTTT	TRBD2	TRBV4-2	TRBJ2-2	-
CASSQDRGYSNQPQHF	TGCGCCAGCAGCCAAGACAGGGGCTATAGCAATCAGCCCCAGCATTTT	-	TRBV4-1	TRBJ1-5	-
CAWSVGRAIYGYTF	TGTGCCTGGAGTGTAGGCAGGGCTATCTATGGCTACACCTTC	-	TRBV30	TRBJ1-2	few
CASSPPGHDVTGELFF	TGTGCCAGCAGTCCCCCAGGCCACGATGTAACCGGGGAGCTGTTTTTT	-	TRBV27	TRBJ2-2	-
CASSATGTFLTYEQYF	TGTGCCAGCAGCGCGACCGGGACATTTCTTACCTACGAGCAGTACTTC	-	TRBV9	TRBJ2-7	-
CAWSVPGNSPLHF	TGTGCCTGGAGTGTTCCGGGGAATTCACCCCTCCACTTT	-	TRBV30	TRBJ1-6	-
CASTRTGDDGYTF	TGTGCCAGTACCCGGACAGGGGATGACGGCTACACCTTC	TRBD1	TRBV19	TRBJ1-2	-
CASSQGMSEQFF	TGCGCCAGCAGCCAAGGAATGAGTGAGCAGTTCTTC	-	TRBV4-1	TRBJ2-1	once
CASSTGGLAGGSTDTQYF	TGCGCCAGCAGCACAGGTGGCCTAGCGGGAGGCAGCACAGATACGCAGTATTTT	TRBD2	TRBV5-1	TRBJ2-3	-
CALAREPGANVLTF	TGTGCCCTGGCCCGTGAACCTGGGGCCAACGTCCTGACTTTC	-	TRBV30	TRBJ2-6	once
CASSSGTAFNSPLHF	TGTGCCAGCAGTTCCGGGACAGCATTTAATTCACCCCTCCACTTT	TRBD1	TRBV28	TRBJ1-6	few
CSVEDLGVSGNTIYF	TGCAGCGTTGAAGATCTAGGGGTCTCTGGAAACACCATATATTTT	-	TRBV29-1	TRBJ1-3	-
CASSDGTGFQPQHF	TGTGCCAGCAGCGATGGGACAGGGTTTCAGCCCCAGCATTTT	TRBD1	TRBV7-2	TRBJ1-5	many
CASSHGTGFRSAEAFF	TGCGCCAGCAGCCATGGGACAGGGTTCCGTTCCGCTGAAGCTTTCTTT	TRBD1	TRBV4-1	TRBJ1-1	-
CASSVGREPGNTIYF	TGTGCCAGCAGCGTAGGCAGGGAACCTGGAAACACCATATATTTT	-	TRBV9	TRBJ1-3	-
CASSQGPNRGNEKLFF	TGCGCCAGCAGCCAAGGGCCTAACAGGGGTAACGAAAAACTGTTTTTT	TRBD1	TRBV4-1	TRBJ1-4	-
CASSFGTGAYEQYF	TGTGCCAGCAGCTTCGGGACAGGGGCCTACGAGCAGTACTTC	TRBD1	TRBV5-8	TRBJ2-7	-